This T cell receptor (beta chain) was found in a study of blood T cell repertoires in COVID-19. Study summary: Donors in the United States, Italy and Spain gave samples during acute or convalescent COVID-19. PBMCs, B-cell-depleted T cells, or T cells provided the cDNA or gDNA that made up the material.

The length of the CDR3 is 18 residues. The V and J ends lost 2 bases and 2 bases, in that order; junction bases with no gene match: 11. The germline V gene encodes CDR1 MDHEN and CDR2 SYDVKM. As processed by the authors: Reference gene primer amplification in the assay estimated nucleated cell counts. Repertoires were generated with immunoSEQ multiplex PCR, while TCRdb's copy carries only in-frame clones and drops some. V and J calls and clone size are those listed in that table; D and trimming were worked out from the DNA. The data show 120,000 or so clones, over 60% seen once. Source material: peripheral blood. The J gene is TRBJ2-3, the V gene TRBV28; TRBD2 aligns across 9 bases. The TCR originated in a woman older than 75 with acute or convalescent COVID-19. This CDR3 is CASSLRVMGGRATDTQYF. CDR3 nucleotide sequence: TGTGCCAGCAGTTTAAGGGTTATGGGCGGGAGGGCCACAGATACGCAGTATTTT.